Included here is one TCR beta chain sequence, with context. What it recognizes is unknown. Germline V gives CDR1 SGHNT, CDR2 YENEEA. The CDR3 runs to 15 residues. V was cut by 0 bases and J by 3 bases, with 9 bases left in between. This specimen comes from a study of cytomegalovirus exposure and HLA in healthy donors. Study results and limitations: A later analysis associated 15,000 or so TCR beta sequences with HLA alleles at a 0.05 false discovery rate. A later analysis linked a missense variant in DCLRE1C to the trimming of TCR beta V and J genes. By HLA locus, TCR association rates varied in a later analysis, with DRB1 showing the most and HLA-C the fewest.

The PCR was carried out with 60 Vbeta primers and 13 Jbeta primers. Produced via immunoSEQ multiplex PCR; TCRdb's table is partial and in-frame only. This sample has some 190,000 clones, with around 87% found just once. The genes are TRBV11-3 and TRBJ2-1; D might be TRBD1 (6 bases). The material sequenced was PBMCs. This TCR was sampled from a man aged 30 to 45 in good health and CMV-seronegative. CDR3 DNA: TGTGCCAGCAGCTTAGATAGGGGGAACTACAATGAGCAGTTCTTC. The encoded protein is CASSLDRGNYNEQFF.